This T cell receptor beta chain is drawn from a study of T cells in narcolepsy. Study summary: Enrolled donors included narcolepsy type 1 or type 2 patients and healthy controls. Study results and limitations: Reportedly, autoreactive clonotypes were serially detected in patients' blood but not controls'. Autoreactive HCRT-specific and TRIB2-specific clonotypes were marked in same-patient CSF-versus-blood CD4+ comparisons.

Only in-frame clones appear in the TCRdb table, and some are missing; sequencing was by immunoSEQ multiplex PCR. The data contain approximately 17,000 clones, 55% to 80% of them singletons. Germline V gene data show CDR1 as SEHNR and CDR2 as FQNEAQ (reference sequence). Trimming cost V 4 bases and J 4 bases; bases outside gene matches: 13. This CDR3 comprises 17 residues. Turning to this clone: Its specificity is not known.

This chain joins TRBV7-9 and TRBJ1-1, with TRBD1 matching 9 bases. The sample consisted of CD45RA- memory CD8+ T cells from PBMCs. This TCR was recovered from a human donor with narcolepsy. CDR3 amino acids: CASSSSRDRALGTEAFF. As DNA, the CDR3 is TGTGCCAGCAGCTCTAGTCGGGACAGGGCCCTAGGCACTGAAGCTTTCTTT.